This T cell receptor (beta chain) was sequenced in a study of cytomegalovirus exposure and HLA in healthy donors. Study-wide background: Clustering assigned around 77% of the approximately 400 genotyped donors to the Caucasian-associated ancestry cluster.

PCR amplification relied on 60 Vbeta primers (plus 13 Jbeta primers). The data were produced by immunoSEQ multiplex PCR, yet TCRdb's version contains in-frame clones alone and is incomplete. The repertoire holds some 120,000 clones, with roughly 80% as singletons. For this clone: At one of its ends the junction is not consistent with the germline gene, which may arise from a read error.

The receptor comes from a man aged 25 to 40 in good health and CMV-seropositive. Sequencing was done on a sample of PBMCs.

The CDR3 nucleotides are TGTGTCAGCAGCACTCGGGACAGTCCTACCGGCTACACCTTC. Its protein is CVSSTRDSPTGYTF. This chain links TRBV9 with TRBJ1-2; TRBD1 matches 7 bases. The CDR3 has 14 amino acids. Germline lookup yields CDR1 SGDLS and CDR2 YYNGEE.